This T cell receptor (beta chain) is from a study of cytomegalovirus exposure and HLA in healthy donors. Looked up from germline, CDR1 is MGHDK and CDR2 is SYGVNS. The germline V and J ends were trimmed by 1 base and 7 bases, with 11 bases remaining between them. The CDR3 is 15 residues long. This clone was seen a handful of times. The PCR ran on 60 Vbeta and 13 Jbeta primers. Clones were read by immunoSEQ multiplex PCR, and TCRdb kept only the in-frame ones, dropping some. The table has about 140,000 clones, roughly 76% seen once. This sequence was found in a woman aged 40 to 49 in good health and CMV-seronegative. Sequenced sample: PBMCs. The V gene is TRBV25-1, the J gene TRBJ1-6; D ambiguous. CDR3 residues: CASSESRGGNSPLHF. CDR3 coding DNA: TGTGCCAGCAGTGAATCTCGGGGAGGGAATTCACCCCTCCACTTT.